These 9 T cell receptor beta chains came from one sample sequenced in a study of cytomegalovirus exposure and HLA in healthy donors. 13 Jbeta primers and 60 Vbeta primers were used for the PCR. The data were produced by immunoSEQ multiplex PCR, yet TCRdb's version contains in-frame clones alone and is incomplete. This table has 80,000 to 95,000 clones, around 79% appearing once. The sample comprised PBMCs. These receptors were collected from a female donor in good health and CMV-seronegative.

The table lists this clone with a count of one. The chain joins TRBV7-9 to TRBJ2-7; TRBD1 matches 8 bases. Trimming took 3 bases from V and 4 from J; bases not matched to a gene: 8. Germline V lookup: CDR1 SEHNR, CDR2 FQNEAQ (reference sequence). This CDR3 has 15 amino acids. CDR3 nucleotides: TGTGCCAGCAGCTTTCGACAGGGGCCAGCGTACGAGCAGTACTTC. This encodes CASSFRQGPAYEQYF.

This clone has just a few counts. The chain links TRBV28 to TRBJ2-3, with D maybe TRBD2 (5 bases). Germline V lookup: CDR1 MDHEN, CDR2 SYDVKM. V lost 5 bases to trimming and J lost 3 bases, with 9 bases between them. The CDR3 is made up of 13 amino acids. The CDR3 region is CASSEGTTDTQYF. CDR3 nucleotides: TGTGCCAGCAGTGAGGGTACAACAGATACGCAGTATTTT.

Concerning this clone itself: Within the sample, other DNA sequences also encode this same CDR3. This chain's CDR3 is CASSPDRGGYTF. CDR3 bases: TGTGCCAGCAGCCCAGACAGGGGCGGCTACACCTTC. This sequence joins TRBV14 and TRBJ1-2; 8 nucleotides line up with TRBD1. This CDR3 is built from 12 residues. Trimming removed 4 bases from V and 8 bases from J; junction bases left unmatched: 3. Germline CDR1 reads SGHDN; CDR2 reads FVKESK. The full variable domain, its missing parts supplied by reference TRBV14 and TRBJ1-2, is EAGVTQFPSHSVIEKGQTVTLRCDPISGHDNLYWYRRVMGKEIKFLLHFVKESKQDESGMPNNRFLAERTGGTYSTLKVQPAELEDSGVYFCASSPDRGGYTFGSGTRLTVV.

The CDR3 DNA reads as TGTGCCAGCAGTTACCGAGAGGAGCCCCAGCATTTT. Its protein product is CASSYREEPQHF. The rearrangement links TRBV6-6 to TRBJ1-5, with D unresolved. From germline, CDR1 is MNHNY and CDR2 SVGAGI (reference sequence). The CDR3 contains 12 residues. V was pared by 2 bases and J by 8 bases, with 7 bases between.

This clone has only a few counts. The V and J genes are TRBV6-5 and TRBJ1-1; 11 nucleotides line up with TRBD1. The CDR3 is made up of 14 amino acids. The junction had 6 bases not matched to a gene; V was cut back by 6 bases and J by 6 bases. Germline CDR1 is MNHEY and CDR2 is SVGAGI. The CDR3, as DNA: TGTGCCAGCAGCCGGGACAGGGGGAGGTCTGAAGCTTTCTTT. It yields the protein CASSRDRGRSEAFF.

The V and J genes are TRBV30 and TRBJ2-3, with 12 positions matching TRBD2. The germline V gene encodes CDR1 GTSNPN and CDR2 SVGIG (reference sequence). V shed 5 bases and J 0 bases; nucleotides not matched to a gene: 6. The CDR3 length is 16 residues. The CDR3 DNA follows: TGTGCCTGGCAACTAGCGGGGGGACCTAGCACAGATACGCAGTATTTT. Its translation: CAWQLAGGPSTDTQYF.

V usage is TRBV27 and J usage is TRBJ2-1; TRBD2 might be the D (6 bases). With 7 bases removed from V and 6 bases from J, the gap between germline ends came to 19 bases. CDR3 length: 15 amino acids. CDR1 is MNHEY and CDR2 is SMNVEV in the germline V gene (reference sequence). CDR3 residues: CASTIRRAGSNEQFF. DNA for the CDR3: TGTGCCAGCACCATCCGGAGGGCGGGTAGCAATGAGCAGTTCTTC.

The chain has TRBV4-2 and TRBJ2-1, with TRBD2 matching over 15 bases. After removal of 1 base from V and 5 bases from J, the junction contained 6 bases not matched to a gene. The CDR3 runs 18 residues. CDR1 LGHNA and CDR2 YNFKEQ come from the germline V gene. CDR3 DNA: TGTGCCAGCAGCCAAGTTGGGACTAGCGGGAGGAATCACAATGAGCAGTTCTTC. This codes for CASSQVGTSGRNHNEQFF.

The V call is TRBV7-9, the J call TRBJ2-7; no definite D call. CDR3 length: 13 amino acids. V lost 4 bases, J lost 3 bases, and 10 bases lay in between. CDR1 SEHNR and CDR2 FQNEAQ come from the germline V gene (reference sequence). CDR3 coding DNA: TGTGCCAGCAGCTCCGTCTTTGTCTACGAGCAGTACTTC. This gives the protein CASSSVFVYEQYF.